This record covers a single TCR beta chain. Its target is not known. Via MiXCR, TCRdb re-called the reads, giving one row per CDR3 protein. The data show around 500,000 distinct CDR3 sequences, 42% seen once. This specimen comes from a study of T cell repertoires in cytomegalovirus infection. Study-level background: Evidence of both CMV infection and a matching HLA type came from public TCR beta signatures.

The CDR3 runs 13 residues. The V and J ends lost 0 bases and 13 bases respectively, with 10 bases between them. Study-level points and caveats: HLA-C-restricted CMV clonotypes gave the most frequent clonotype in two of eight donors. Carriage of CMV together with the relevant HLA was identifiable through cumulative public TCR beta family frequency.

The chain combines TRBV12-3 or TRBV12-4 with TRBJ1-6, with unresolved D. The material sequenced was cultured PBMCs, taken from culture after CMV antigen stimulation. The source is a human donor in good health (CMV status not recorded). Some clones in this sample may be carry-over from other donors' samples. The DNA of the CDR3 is TGTGCCAGCAGTTTAGCCCTCCTGGCCCCCCTCCACTTT. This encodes CASSLALLAPLHF.